The 2 T cell receptor beta chains below were found in one sample sequenced in a study of T-cell memory formation after mild COVID-19 (dated by TCRdb to about 2021). The method was 5' RACE. These reads were obtained on an Illumina NovaSeq 6000. The public reads were reprocessed in TCRdb via fastp at Q25 and MiXCR, keeping in-frame beta chains. Rows matching on CDR3 protein sequence are summarized as one entry with the most common DNA and genes. This sample comprises hundreds of thousands of distinct CDR3 sequences, less than 20% of them detected only once. The biggest ten clones account for roughly a fifth of the sample. What was sequenced was PBMCs or a T cell subset sorted from them (not recorded which). The receptors here all came from a man between 18 and 35 years old who had mild COVID-19 (a few samples of this study predate the infection). The sample titles of this study are shuffled in the database, so cell type and time point are left out; the donor was told from shared clones.

CDR3 in DNA: TGCGCCAGCAATATAGGCGGCCTCTACAATGAGCAGTTCTTC. As protein: CASNIGGLYNEQFF. The chain has TRBV5-1 and TRBJ2-1; D is uncertain. Germline-derived CDR1 and CDR2 are SGHRS and YFSETQ. Trimming pared 6 bases from V and 3 bases from J, leaving 13 bases between. This CDR3 is built from 14 residues. Full variable domain (outside the CDR3, taken from reference TRBV5-1 and TRBJ2-1): KAGVTQTPRYLIKTRGQQVTLSCSPISGHRSVSWYQQTPGQGLQFLFEYFSETQRNKGNFPGRFSGRQFSNSRSEMNVSTLELGDSALYLCASNIGGLYNEQFFGPGTRLTVL.

The chain links TRBV11-3 to TRBJ2-1; possible D gene TRBD1, 6 bases. CDR3 length equals 14 residues. V was pared by 2 bases and J by 5 bases, with 10 bases between. CDR1 is SGHNT, CDR2 YENEEA, per germline. CDR3: CASSLRAGDNEQFF. The CDR3 nucleotides are TGTGCCAGCAGCTTAAGGGCAGGGGACAATGAGCAGTTCTTC.